This T cell receptor (beta chain) came from a study of blood T cell repertoires in COVID-19 (dated by TCRdb to 2019 to 2021). Broadly, across the study: Collaborator samples came from the United States, Italy and Spain and covered acute and convalescent phases of COVID-19. The material from the prospective study consisted of cDNA or gDNA derived from T cells, B-cell-depleted T cells, or PBMCs. Where HLA class I and class II types were available, the types were taken from metadata supplied by the sample provider, not from assay-based typing. Samples came from the ongoing ImmuneRACE study (first 160 participants) plus 1,254 subjects from 6 global collaborators. A freely available public database, intended as a resource for researchers studying the immune response to SARS-CoV-2, is where the repertoires were released. The sample metadata nearly always contained a de-identified subject ID, COVID-19 status, age in years and sex. The dataset comprised deeply sampled blood TCRbeta repertoires from subjects exposed to, actively infected with, or recovered from COVID-19.

A word on this clone: It has no known antigen specificity. Base qualities are not provided; no much larger clone lies one nucleotide away.

The immunoSEQ Assay, a bias-controlled multiplex PCR, was used to amplify TCRbeta CDR3 regions from genomic DNA. Per the authors' processing: Nucleated cell counts per sample were estimated from amplification of reference gene primers within the assay. To quantify the absolute abundance of each unique TCRbeta CDR3 rearrangement, sequence reads were collapsed and filtered. Productive Simpson clonality was computed per sample as the square root of Simpson's diversity index over productive rearrangements. Not all clones reach the TCRdb copy of this immuneACCESS table, which keeps in-frame sequences only. Checked studies attribute under half of the gap to unresolved V genes and leave the rest unexplained. The V and J calls and the clone size are those of that table, but D and trimming were determined from the DNA. This sample gives about 58,000 clones in total; more than 85% of them show up just once. The ten largest clones capture about 7.4% of the sample.

Collaborating institutions collected whole blood in K2EDTA tubes following their own protocols. For TCRbeta analysis, collaborator samples were shipped as frozen whole blood, as isolated PBMCs, or as DNA extracted from either sample type. CDR1 and CDR2 (SNHLY, FYNNEI) derive from the germline V gene. The CDR3 covers 19 residues, taking in both the cysteine and the phenylalanine. Of the read, only the CDR3 DNA is kept; its 57 bases are in frame from base 1. V ends up 4 bases short and J 1 base short, with an unmatched junction base count of 11. Points the paper makes about the study in general: The amount of clinical and demographic metadata varied by source and participant and was provided uncurated.

The rearranged segments are TRBV2 and TRBJ2-5, and TRBD2 aligns with 14 junction nucleotides. The sequenced material came from peripheral blood. This TCR was recovered from a human donor with active COVID-19. The donor label of this sample is uncertain. CDR3 loop: CASSGLAGGPGNLQETQYF. At the DNA level, the sequence is TGTGCCAGCAGTGGACTAGCGGGGGGGCCGGGCAACCTCCAAGAGACCCAGTACTTC.